This TCR beta chain is from a study of shared clonotypes between healthy human individuals. Germline CDR1 is SGHAT and CDR2 is FQNNGV. The V and J ends lost 5 bases and 9 bases, in that order; junction bases with no gene match: 8. This CDR3 region has 14 residues. This clone was counted many times. Sequencing was performed with immunoSEQ multiplex PCR; in TCRdb, only in-frame clones are kept and a portion is missing. This table holds 300,000 to 400,000 clones, around four fifths found once. The origin of this receptor is a man aged 25 to 40 in good health. The sequencing sample was made of memory CD4+ T cells sorted from blood. Sample subset: CD45RA-negative fraction. The V call is TRBV11-2, the J call TRBJ2-1; 9 nucleotides agree with TRBD2. CDR3 sequence: CASSPRMREGEQFF. The CDR3 DNA sequence: TGTGCCAGCAGCCCACGTATGCGGGAGGGTGAGCAGTTCTTC.